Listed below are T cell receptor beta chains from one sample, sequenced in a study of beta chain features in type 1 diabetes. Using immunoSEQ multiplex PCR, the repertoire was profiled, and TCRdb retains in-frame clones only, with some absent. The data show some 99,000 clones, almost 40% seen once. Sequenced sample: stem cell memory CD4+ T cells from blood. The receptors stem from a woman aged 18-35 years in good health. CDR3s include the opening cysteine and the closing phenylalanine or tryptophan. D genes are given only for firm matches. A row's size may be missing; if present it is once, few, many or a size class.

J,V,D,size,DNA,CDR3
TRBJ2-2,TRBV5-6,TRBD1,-,TGTGCCAGCAGCCGCGGACAGGGACCCGGGGAGCTGTTTTTT,CASSRGQGPGELFF
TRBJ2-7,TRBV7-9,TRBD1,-,TGTGCCAGCAGCTTAGGTGGGACAGGGGGCGCGGGGTACCCCTACGAGCAGTACTTC,CASSLGGTGGAGYPYEQYF
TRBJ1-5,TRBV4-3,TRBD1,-,TGCGCCAGCAGCCAAGAGACAGGGTTTGGTCAGCCCCAGCATTTT,CASSQETGFGQPQHF
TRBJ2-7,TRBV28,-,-,TGTGCCAGCAGGGACGTAACCTCCGGGAAGTACTTC,CASRDVTSGKYF
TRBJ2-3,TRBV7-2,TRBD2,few,TGTGCCAGCAGCAGAGTTGGACTAGCGGGGTACACAGATACGCAGTATTTT,CASSRVGLAGYTDTQYF
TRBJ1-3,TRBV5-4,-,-,TGTGCCAGCAGCTTAGCAGGGATTGGAAACACCATATATTTT,CASSLAGIGNTIYF
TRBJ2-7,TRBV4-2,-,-,TGTGCCAGCAGCCAAGATATATACTCGATCTCCTACGAGCAGTACTTC,CASSQDIYSISYEQYF
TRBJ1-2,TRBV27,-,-,TGTGCCAGCAGTTTAAGGCAAGGAGTGGTACATGGCTACACCTTC,CASSLRQGVVHGYTF
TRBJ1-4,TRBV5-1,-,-,TGCGCCAGCAGCTCATACAGGGCGGAAAAACTGTTTTTT,CASSSYRAEKLFF
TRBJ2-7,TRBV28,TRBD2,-,TGTGCCAGCACTCTGGGGGCGGGAGGACTCGAGCAGTACTTC,CASTLGAGGLEQYF
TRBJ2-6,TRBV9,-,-,TGTGCCAGCAGTGCAGGGGTTTATGGGGCCAACGTCCTGACTTTC,CASSAGVYGANVLTF
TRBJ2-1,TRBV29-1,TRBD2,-,TGCAGCGTCGTGGGACTAGCGGGGTTCAATGAGCAGTTCTTC,CSVVGLAGFNEQFF
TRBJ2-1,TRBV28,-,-,TGTGCCAGCAACCCCGGAACAGGGCCCCTCTACAATGAGCAGTTCTTC,CASNPGTGPLYNEQFF
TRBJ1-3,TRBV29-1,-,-,TGCAGCGTTCGCAGGGTGGCTGGAAACACCATATATTTT,CSVRRVAGNTIYF
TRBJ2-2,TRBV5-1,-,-,TGCGCCAGCAGACTAGCTCATGGTGTCGGGGAGCTGTTTTTT,CASRLAHGVGELFF
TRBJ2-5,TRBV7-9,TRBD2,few,TGTGCCAGCAGCGAGAGCGGGATAAAGACCCAGTACTTC,CASSESGIKTQYF
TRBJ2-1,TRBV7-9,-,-,TGTGCCAGCAGCTTACAGTTGTTTGTACGGGAAAGCACCAACAATGAGCAGTTCTTC,CASSLQLFVRESTNNEQFF
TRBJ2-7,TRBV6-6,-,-,TGTGCCAGCAGTTACTCACCGGGACACCTCTCCTACGAGCAGTACTTC,CASSYSPGHLSYEQYF
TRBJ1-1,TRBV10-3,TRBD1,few,TGTGCCATCAGTGATCCAGGGGGAATGGCTTTCTTT,CAISDPGGMAFF
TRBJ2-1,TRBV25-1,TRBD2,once,TGTGCCAGCAGTCCTAGCGGGAGGGCCAATGAGCAGTTCTTC,CASSPSGRANEQFF
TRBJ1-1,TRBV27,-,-,TGTGCCAGCAGTTCGTCAGGGCGGTTTTACACTGAAGCTTTCTTT,CASSSSGRFYTEAFF
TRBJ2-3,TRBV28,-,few,TGTGCCAGCAGTTTACAGACAACAGATACGCAGTATTTT,CASSLQTTDTQYF
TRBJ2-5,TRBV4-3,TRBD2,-,TGCGCCAGCAGCCAAGGACTAGCGGGAGGGGGTAGCGCCGAGACCCAGTACTTC,CASSQGLAGGGSAETQYF
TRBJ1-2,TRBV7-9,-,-,TGTGCCAGCAGCTTAGACGGGCCCGGGGGCTATGGCTACACCTTC,CASSLDGPGGYGYTF
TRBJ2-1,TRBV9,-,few,TGTGCCAGCAGCGAGCAGGACAGCTACTCCTACAATGAGCAGTTCTTC,CASSEQDSYSYNEQFF
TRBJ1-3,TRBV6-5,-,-,TGTGCCAGCAGGACAGGAAACTCTGGAAACACCATATATTTT,CASRTGNSGNTIYF
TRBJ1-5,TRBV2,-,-,TGTGCCAGCAGTGCCTCACAGGTTACCAATCAGCCCCAGCATTTT,CASSASQVTNQPQHF